The 6 T cell receptor beta chains reported below all come from one sample, sequenced in a study of blood T cells in healthy people across ages. A sample-barcoded 5' primer and a J-beta primer mix were used in a second PCR of about 7 to 11 cycles. TCRdb reprocessed the 5' RACE reads via MiXCR and lists one record per CDR3 protein. The sample contains approximately 1.5 million distinct CDR3 sequences, roughly 43% of which appear only once. The specimen sequenced was blood. These receptors came from a woman between 18 and 29 years old in good health.

This clonotype has more than one count but fewer than ten. The chain uses TRBV20-1 and TRBJ2-3; TRBD2 matches 9 bases. Germline CDR1 is DFQATT and CDR2 is SNEGSKA (reference sequence). The CDR3 length is 16 residues. Germline trimming cut 3 bases from V and 0 bases from J; bases unmatched to any gene: 7. The CDR3 DNA sequence: TGCAGTGCTAGGGACTTAGCGGGGGTTAGCACAGATACGCAGTATTTT. Its protein is CSARDLAGVSTDTQYF.

Details on this clonotype: An end of the junction does not agree with germline; a read error may underlie this. The chain links TRBV28 to TRBJ2-1; perhaps TRBD1 as D (6 bases). The germline CDR1 and CDR2 sequences are MDHEN and SYDVKM. CDR3 length equals 14 residues. CDR3 residues: CASSLQTGGNEQFF. DNA of the CDR3: TGCGCCAGCAGCTTACAGACAGGAGGCAATGAGCAGTTCTTC.

J is TRBJ2-6 and V is TRBV7-9; perhaps TRBD2 as D (6 bases). This CDR3 spans 16 amino acids. In germline, CDR1 is SEHNR, CDR2 FQNEAQ (reference sequence). The germline V and J ends were trimmed by 5 bases and 3 bases, with 14 bases remaining between them. The CDR3 DNA reads as TGTGCCAGCAGCCCGGCGGCGGGGTTTGGGGCCAACGTCCTGACTTTC. Translated: CASSPAAGFGANVLTF.

This clonotype was seen only a few times. V is TRBV12-3 or TRBV12-4 and J is TRBJ1-1, with a tentative D call TRBD1 (5 bases). There are 16 residues in the CDR3. With 3 bases removed from V and 6 bases from J, the gap between germline ends came to 20 bases. The CDR3 region has the DNA TGTGCCAGCAGTTTGGTCCCGTCCCGGGGGACGGCTGAAGCTTTCTTT. Translation: CASSLVPSRGTAEAFF.

This chain links TRBV20-1 with TRBJ2-5; possible D gene TRBD2, 5 bases. The germline V gene encodes CDR1 DFQATT and CDR2 SNEGSKA (reference sequence). V was trimmed by 5 bases and J by 6 bases, leaving 13 bases between them. The CDR3 has 12 residues. CDR3 sequence: CSALTRGQTQYF. The CDR3 nucleotides read TGCAGTGCTCTCACTAGAGGGCAGACCCAGTACTTC.

V gene TRBV24-1 combines with J gene TRBJ2-1; TRBD1 or TRBD2 may be the D gene (5 bases each). The germline V gene has CDR1 KGHDR and CDR2 SFDVKD. V lost 9 bases to trimming and J lost 3 bases, with 17 bases between them. The CDR3 length is 15 residues. CDR3 in amino acids: CATREGDGDYNEQFF. The CDR3 coding sequence is TGTGCCACCCGCGAAGGGGACGGTGACTACAATGAGCAGTTCTTC.